The clone carrying this T cell receptor (beta chain) showed up just once. The antigen remains unidentified. The data originate from a study of breast tumors, draining lymph nodes, adjacent tissues. Via MiXCR, TCRdb re-called the multiplex PCR reads, giving one row per CDR3 protein. Of approximately 210,000 distinct CDR3 sequences in the sample, roughly a third were seen once. Germline V gene lookup returns CDR1 MNHEY and CDR2 SVGEGT. V was pared by 7 bases and J by 0 bases, with 16 bases between. CDR3 length equals 17 residues. Findings of the study overall: Tumor TCR diversity was below lymph nodes but above nontumor tissue. The lymph node origin of tumor T cells was framed as consistent with a hypothesis, not demonstrated.

Breast cancer patients provided tissue from their axillary draining lymph nodes. The sequenced sample was axillary lymph node tissue. The chain recombines TRBV6-2 or TRBV6-3 with TRBJ1-6; D may be TRBD1 (5 bases). The receptor's source is a female donor with breast cancer. Some clones in this sample may be carry-over from other donors' samples. Here the CDR3 DNA reads TGTGCCAGCACCCAAGCGGGGGAGAGCTCCTATAATTCACCCCTCCACTTT. Protein sequence: CASTQAGESSYNSPLHF.